Following are 20 T cell receptor beta chains from one sample sequenced in a study of blood T cell repertoires in COVID-19. Method: immunoSEQ multiplex PCR; TCRdb's copy keeps in-frame clones and lacks some. The sample yields some 350,000 clones, approximately 90% seen once. Specimen: peripheral blood. These receptors were collected from a woman aged 18 to 35 who had recovered from COVID-19.

J is TRBJ1-3 and V is TRBV3-1 (or the pseudogene TRBV3-2); D gene uncertain. This CDR3 is 15 amino acids long. The germline gives CDR1 LGHDT, CDR2 YNNKEL (reference sequence). V dropped 1 base and J dropped 5 bases, with 12 bases sitting between them. CDR3 bases: TGTGCCAGCAGCCAAGCGCTGGGCTCCCGAAACACCATATATTTT. As protein: CASSQALGSRNTIYF.

This clone was observed once. The chain combines TRBV6-5 with TRBJ1-5; TRBD1 agrees at 7 bases. The CDR3 extends over 14 amino acids. Germline CDR1 and CDR2: MNHEY and SVGAGI. Trimming at V came to 4 bases and at J to 6 bases, leaving 6 bases not matched to a gene. This CDR3 is CASSLYRGTQPQHF. CDR3 in DNA: TGTGCCAGCAGTTTATACAGGGGTACTCAGCCCCAGCATTTT.

The chain couples TRBV2 to TRBJ2-1; TRBD2 matches 11 bases. J gave up 4 bases and V 3 bases, and 2 bases lay outside the gene matches. Germline V gene data show CDR1 as SNHLY and CDR2 as FYNNEI. The CDR3 sequence is 15 residues long. The CDR3 DNA follows: TGTGCCAGCAGTGACCCTAGCGGGGGGTACAATGAGCAGTTCTTC. Translated, it gives CASSDPSGGYNEQFF.

This clone was found a few times. The J gene is TRBJ2-2, the V gene TRBV28; 9 bases agree with TRBD1. Losses at the gene ends were 2 bases for V and 3 bases for J; bases not matched to a gene: 1. CDR1 is MDHEN, CDR2 SYDVKM, per germline. There are 15 residues in the CDR3. The chain's CDR3 is CASSLGDRDTGELFF. The CDR3, as DNA: TGTGCCAGCAGTTTAGGGGACAGGGACACCGGGGAGCTGTTTTTT.

The CDR3 sequence: CASSHRRGGSYNEQFF. In DNA form, the CDR3 reads TGTGCCAGCAGTCACCGTCGAGGCGGGAGCTACAATGAGCAGTTCTTC. J is TRBJ2-1 and V is TRBV27, with 7 bases fitting TRBD2. Germline lookup yields CDR1 MNHEY and CDR2 SMNVEV (reference sequence). With 5 bases clipped from V and 3 bases from J, the junction kept 10 bases outside the gene matches. The CDR3 consists of 16 residues.

The V and J genes are TRBV30 and TRBJ1-1; D is possibly TRBD1 (5 bases). Germline V gives CDR1 GTSNPN, CDR2 SVGIG (reference sequence). Trimming pared 6 bases from V and 3 bases from J, leaving 23 bases between. The CDR3 contains 16 residues. The CDR3 is CACLGGRHRKYTEAFF. CDR3 nucleotide sequence: TGTGCCTGTCTGGGGGGTCGTCACAGGAAGTACACTGAAGCTTTCTTT.

V and J are TRBV5-1 and TRBJ2-3; 9 bases are shared with TRBD2. Unmatched junction bases numbered 4, after V lost 0 bases and J lost 2 bases. Germline V gives CDR1 SGHRS, CDR2 YFSETQ. The CDR3 covers 16 residues. The CDR3 protein is CASSLVLAGNTDTQYF. DNA for the CDR3: TGCGCCAGCAGCTTGGTTCTAGCGGGGAACACAGATACGCAGTATTTT.

This clone occurred many times. The chain uses TRBV6-2 or TRBV6-3 and TRBJ1-2; D not certain. V was cut by 4 bases and J by 4 bases, with 4 bases left in between. Germline V CDR1 and CDR2: MNHEY, SVGEGT. The CDR3 totals 11 residues. DNA for the CDR3: TGTGCCAGCAGTTTCAGCTATGGCTACACCTTC. Residues: CASSFSYGYTF.

The chain uses TRBV12-3 or TRBV12-4 and TRBJ1-2; perhaps TRBD1 as D (6 bases). V gave up 3 bases and J gave up 4 bases, with 6 bases separating them. The CDR3 sequence is 12 residues long. The CDR3 spells CASSLDSYGYTF. The CDR3 DNA sequence: TGTGCCAGCAGTTTGGACAGCTATGGCTACACCTTC.

The rearrangement uses TRBV29-1 and TRBJ2-7; 7 nucleotides align to TRBD1. CDR3 length: 17 residues. Germline assignment: CDR1 SQVTM and CDR2 ANQGSEA. Trimming took 6 bases from V and 4 from J; bases not matched to a gene: 21. The CDR3 sequence is CSVDTTGTDKLRYEQYV. The CDR3 DNA sequence: TGCAGCGTGGATACAACCGGGACAGATAAATTGCGGTACGAGCAGTACGTC.

The V and J genes are TRBV4-3 and TRBJ2-7, with D perhaps matching TRBD1 (5 bases). The V gene's germline CDR1 is LGHNA and CDR2 YSLEER. The CDR3 consists of 22 residues. V shed 3 bases and J shed 0 bases, with 33 bases lying between them. The CDR3 DNA sequence: TGCGCCAGCAGCCAGGATTTTAGGATGGGGCTTACCACCCCCAAAGACTCCTACGAGCAGTACGTC. Translating gives CASSQDFRMGLTTPKDSYEQYV.

The chain links TRBV5-5 to TRBJ2-3; D remains unclear. This CDR3 region has 12 residues. The germline V gene has CDR1 SGHKS and CDR2 YYEKEE (reference sequence). With 2 bases removed from V and 4 bases from J, the gap between germline ends came to 5 bases. CDR3 loop: CASSFSPDTQYF. CDR3 nucleotides: TGTGCCAGCAGCTTCAGTCCAGATACGCAGTATTTT. Looking up the rest from reference TRBV5-5 and TRBJ2-3 gives the full variable domain: DAGVTQSPTHLIKTRGQQVTLRCSPISGHKSVSWYQQVLGQGPQFIFQYYEKEERGRGNFPDRFSARQFPNYSSELNVNALLLGDSALYLCASSFSPDTQYFGPGTRLTVL.

This clone has a single count. The V call is TRBV11-3, the J call TRBJ2-5; 7 bases agree with TRBD2. CDR1 is SGHNT, CDR2 YENEEA, per germline. The CDR3 totals 14 residues. V was clipped by 3 bases and J by 4 bases; unmatched bases: 5. CDR3 sequence reads: CASSLGGSLETQYF. For the CDR3, the DNA is TGTGCCAGCAGCTTGGGCGGGAGCCTAGAGACCCAGTACTTC. The variable domain in full, with the rest retrieved from reference TRBV11-3 and TRBJ2-5, is EAGVVQSPRYKIIEKKQPVAFWCNPISGHNTLYWYLQNLGQGPELLIRYENEEAVDDSQLPKDRFSAERLKGVDSTLKIQPAELGDSAVYLCASSLGGSLETQYFGPGTRLLVL.

The rearrangement joins TRBV5-1 to TRBJ2-3; 10 bases line up with TRBD1. CDR3 size: 15 residues. The ends lost 4 bases at V and 4 bases at J; junction bases unmatched: 6. Per the germline V gene, CDR1 is SGHRS and CDR2 is YFSETQ. Written as DNA, the CDR3 is TGCGCCAGCAGCGCAGGACAGGGGGAGTCAGATACGCAGTATTTT. Translated: CASSAGQGESDTQYF. The entire variable domain, with the rest obtained from reference TRBV5-1 and TRBJ2-3, is as follows: KAGVTQTPRYLIKTRGQQVTLSCSPISGHRSVSWYQQTPGQGLQFLFEYFSETQRNKGNFPGRFSGRQFSNSRSEMNVSTLELGDSALYLCASSAGQGESDTQYFGPGTRLTVL.

The genes are TRBV4-1 and TRBJ1-2; D gene uncertain. This CDR3 has 13 amino acids. Germline values: CDR1 MGHRA, CDR2 YSYEKL. V lost 0 bases and J lost 7, with 9 bases in between. DNA for the CDR3: TGCGCCAGCAGCCAAGACAGAGGTGGTGGCTACACCTTC. Translating it yields CASSQDRGGGYTF.

This rearrangement joins TRBV5-1 to TRBJ2-3; TRBD2 matches at 10 bases. Germline CDR1 and CDR2: SGHRS and YFSETQ. CDR3 size: 16 residues. The ends lost 8 bases at V and 5 bases at J; junction bases unmatched: 14. The chain's CDR3 is CASRGGLAGAKDTQYF. CDR3 DNA sequence: TGCGCCAGTCGAGGCGGCCTAGCGGGAGCAAAAGATACGCAGTATTTT.

The chain combines TRBV27 with TRBJ1-2; no definite D call. This CDR3 is 15 amino acids long. Trimming cost V 5 bases and J 4 bases, with 17 bases left between them. Germline CDR1 MNHEY, CDR2 SMNVEV (reference sequence). The CDR3 here is CASSPLPTGSYGYTF. The CDR3 DNA is TGTGCCAGCAGTCCACTCCCGACGGGATCCTATGGCTACACCTTC.

The chain employs TRBV10-3 and TRBJ2-1, with D tentatively TRBD1 (6 bases). CDR1 is ENHRY, CDR2 SYGVKD, per germline. The CDR3 extends over 18 amino acids. V lost 10 bases, J lost 3 bases, and 28 bases lay in between. CDR3 coding DNA: TGTGCCACCGGCCAAGGGGGTAGGGAGATGTCCGTCTACAATGAGCAGTTCTTC. Protein product: CATGQGGREMSVYNEQFF.

CDR3: CASSDAGGYGYTF. CDR3 sequence (DNA): TGTGCCAGCAGTGACGCAGGGGGCTATGGCTACACCTTC. This chain connects TRBV6-4 to TRBJ1-2, with 7 positions matching TRBD1. Germline V gene lookup returns CDR1 MRHNA and CDR2 SNTAGT. The CDR3 sequence is 13 residues long. V shed 2 bases and J 4 bases; nucleotides not matched to a gene: 1.

The rearrangement links TRBV5-1 to TRBJ2-3; D is possibly TRBD2 (6 bases). This CDR3 comprises 14 residues. V lost 5 bases and J 4 bases, leaving 14 bases between the germline ends. Per the germline V gene, CDR1 is SGHRS and CDR2 is YFSETQ. CDR3: CASRDGSGADTQYF. CDR3 sequence (DNA): TGCGCCAGCAGGGACGGGAGTGGCGCAGATACGCAGTATTTT.